A single sample is the source of the 8 T cell receptor beta chains below, sequenced in a study of shared clonotypes between healthy human individuals (dated by TCRdb to the early 2020s). The library came from the immunoSEQ multiplex PCR assay. This immuneACCESS table, as held by TCRdb, lists in-frame sequences with V and J called but not all clones. Of the missing ones, under half trace to an unresolved V gene in checked studies; the others have no known cause. This sample has 2 million to 2.5 million clones in its table, and 95% of those were observed once. The ten largest clones add up to less than 0.15% of the sample. Specimen: naive CD4+ T cells sorted from blood. According to the study, the label for this sample's cell subset or site signals: CD45RA+ positively selected. These receptors came from a man between 18 and 35 years old in good health.

The J gene is TRBJ2-7, the V gene TRBV11-3; D may be TRBD2 (5 bases). CDR1 SGHNT and CDR2 YENEEA come from the germline V gene. V gave up 3 bases and J gave up 2 bases, with 8 bases separating them. The CDR3 is made up of 13 amino acids. CDR3 loop: CASSFDGTYEQYF. The CDR3 bases are TGTGCCAGCAGCTTCGACGGGACCTACGAGCAGTACTTC.

The chain carries TRBV14 and TRBJ2-7, with D possibly matching TRBD2 (6 bases). CDR3 size: 12 residues. In germline, CDR1 is SGHDN, CDR2 FVKESK. The V and J ends lost 1 base and 10 bases respectively, with 11 bases between them. The CDR3, as DNA: TGTGCCAGCAGCCAAGCATTGGGGACTCAGTACTTC. Its protein is CASSQALGTQYF.

This chain joins TRBV7-9 and TRBJ2-1; maybe TRBD1 (5 bases). The ends were cut back, 3 bases at V and 9 bases at J, with 15 bases in the middle. Germline CDR1 reads SEHNR; CDR2 reads FQNEAQ (reference sequence). The CDR3 covers 14 residues. CDR3 amino acids: CASSFSTDGGEQFF. Here the CDR3 DNA reads TGTGCCAGCAGCTTTTCGACAGACGGCGGTGAGCAGTTCTTC.

The genes are TRBV7-2 and TRBJ2-7, with TRBD2 identical over 7 bases. The germline V gene encodes CDR1 SGHTA and CDR2 FQGNSA. V shed 2 bases, J shed 0 bases, and the junction held 13 bases outside the gene matches. This CDR3 is 18 amino acids long. The CDR3 coding sequence is TGTGCCAGCAGCTTAATTGGCGCGGCTAGCGGACGCTCCTACGAGCAGTACTTC. As protein: CASSLIGAASGRSYEQYF.

The chain carries TRBV18 and TRBJ1-1, with no clear D. The germline gives CDR1 KGHSH, CDR2 LQKENI. V was clipped by 2 bases and J by 6 bases, with 19 bases between them. The CDR3 is made up of 16 amino acids. CDR3 residues: CASSPLAEPGRAEAFF. The CDR3 DNA is TGTGCCAGCTCACCATTGGCAGAGCCCGGGAGGGCTGAAGCTTTCTTT.

The chain's CDR3 is CASSYSGQSSYEQYF. The CDR3, as DNA: TGTGCCAGCAGTTACTCAGGACAGTCCTCCTACGAGCAGTACTTC. The chain links TRBV6-6 to TRBJ2-7, with a possible D match to TRBD1 (6 bases). Germline V gene sequence: CDR1 MNHNY, CDR2 SVGAGI (reference sequence). V dropped 0 bases and J dropped 0 bases, with 9 bases sitting between them. CDR3 length: 15 amino acids.

This chain links TRBV4-1 with TRBJ1-1, with D tentatively TRBD1 (6 bases). This CDR3 region has 15 residues. Trimming pared 4 bases from V and 1 base from J, leaving 13 bases between. The germline CDR1 and CDR2 sequences are MGHRA and YSYEKL. The DNA for the CDR3 is TGCGCCAGCAGCCGAGGGACACCTTCGAACACTGAAGCTTTCTTT. It encodes CASSRGTPSNTEAFF.

The chain is built from TRBV4-3 and TRBJ1-5; D is undetermined. Trimming cost V 0 bases and J 7 bases, with 10 bases left between them. Germline V gene sequence: CDR1 LGHNA, CDR2 YSLEER. The CDR3 runs 14 residues. Written as DNA, the CDR3 is TGCGCCAGCAGCCAAGATCGGGAAAGGCAGCCCCAGCATTTT. Its translation is CASSQDRERQPQHF.